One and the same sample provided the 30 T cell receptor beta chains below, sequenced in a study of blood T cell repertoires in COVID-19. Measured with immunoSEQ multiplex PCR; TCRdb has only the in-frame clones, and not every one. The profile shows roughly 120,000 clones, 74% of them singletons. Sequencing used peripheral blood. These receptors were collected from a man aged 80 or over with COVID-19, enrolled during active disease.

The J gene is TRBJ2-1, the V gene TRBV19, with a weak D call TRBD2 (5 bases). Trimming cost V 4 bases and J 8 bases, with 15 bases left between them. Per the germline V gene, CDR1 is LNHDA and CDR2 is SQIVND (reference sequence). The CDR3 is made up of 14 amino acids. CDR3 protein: CASSREFTSHEQFF. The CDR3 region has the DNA TGTGCCAGTAGTAGGGAGTTCACAAGCCATGAGCAGTTCTTC. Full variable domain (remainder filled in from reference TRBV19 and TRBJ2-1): DGGITQSPKYLFRKEGQNVTLSCEQNLNHDAMYWYRQDPGQGLRLIYYSQIVNDFQKGDIAEGYSVSREKKESFPLTVTSAQKNPTAFYLCASSREFTSHEQFFGPGTRLTVL.

CDR3 residues: CASSHRNYGYTF. The CDR3 region has the DNA TGTGCCAGCAGCCATCGGAACTATGGCTACACCTTC. The chain carries TRBV3-1 (or the pseudogene TRBV3-2) and TRBJ1-2, with D unresolved. In germline, CDR1 is LGHDT, CDR2 YNNKEL (reference sequence). The CDR3 runs 12 residues. The V gene lost 3 bases and the J gene lost 2 bases, with 4 bases spanning the gap.

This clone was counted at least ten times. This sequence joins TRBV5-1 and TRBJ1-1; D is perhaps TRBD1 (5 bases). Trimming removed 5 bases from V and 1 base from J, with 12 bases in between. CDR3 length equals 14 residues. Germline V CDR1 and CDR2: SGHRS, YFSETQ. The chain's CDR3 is CASRDRAKNTEAFF. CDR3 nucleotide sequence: TGCGCCAGCAGAGACAGAGCCAAGAACACTGAAGCTTTCTTT. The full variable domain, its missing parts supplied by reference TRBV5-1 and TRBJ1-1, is KAGVTQTPRYLIKTRGQQVTLSCSPISGHRSVSWYQQTPGQGLQFLFEYFSETQRNKGNFPGRFSGRQFSNSRSEMNVSTLELGDSALYLCASRDRAKNTEAFFGQGTRLTVV.

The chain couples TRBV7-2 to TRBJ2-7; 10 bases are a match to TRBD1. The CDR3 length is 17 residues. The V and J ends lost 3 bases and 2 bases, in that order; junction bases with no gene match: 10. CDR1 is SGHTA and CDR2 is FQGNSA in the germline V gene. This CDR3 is CASSFTPAGQGAYEQYF. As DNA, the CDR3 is TGTGCCAGCAGCTTCACCCCCGCCGGACAGGGGGCCTACGAGCAGTACTTC.

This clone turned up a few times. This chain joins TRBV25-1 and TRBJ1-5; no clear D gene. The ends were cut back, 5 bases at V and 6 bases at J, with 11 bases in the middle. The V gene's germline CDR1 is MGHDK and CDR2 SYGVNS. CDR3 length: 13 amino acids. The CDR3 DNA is TGTGCCAGCAGTCTGACGGGAACTCAGCCCCAGCATTTT. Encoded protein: CASSLTGTQPQHF.

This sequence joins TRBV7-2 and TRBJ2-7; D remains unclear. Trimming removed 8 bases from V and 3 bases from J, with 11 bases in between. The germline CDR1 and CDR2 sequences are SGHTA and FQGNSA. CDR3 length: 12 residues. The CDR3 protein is CASHRVGYEQYF. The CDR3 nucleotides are TGTGCCAGCCACAGAGTGGGCTACGAGCAGTACTTC.

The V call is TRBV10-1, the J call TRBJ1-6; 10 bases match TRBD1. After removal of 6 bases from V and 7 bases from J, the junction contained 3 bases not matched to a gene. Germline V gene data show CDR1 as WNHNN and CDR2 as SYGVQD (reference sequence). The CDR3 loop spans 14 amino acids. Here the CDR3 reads CASSRDRGNSPLHF. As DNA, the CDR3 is TGCGCCAGCAGCCGGGACAGGGGAAATTCACCCCTCCACTTT.

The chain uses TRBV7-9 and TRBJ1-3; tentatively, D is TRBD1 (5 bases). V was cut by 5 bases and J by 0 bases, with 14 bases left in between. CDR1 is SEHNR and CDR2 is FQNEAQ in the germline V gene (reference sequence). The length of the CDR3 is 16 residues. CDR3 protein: CASSHAGGISGNTIYF. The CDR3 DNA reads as TGTGCCAGCAGCCACGCCGGGGGGATCTCTGGAAACACCATATATTTT.

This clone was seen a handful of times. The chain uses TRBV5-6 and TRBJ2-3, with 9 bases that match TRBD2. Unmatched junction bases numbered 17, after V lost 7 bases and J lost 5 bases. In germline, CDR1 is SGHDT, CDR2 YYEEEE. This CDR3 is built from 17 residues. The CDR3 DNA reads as TGTGCCAGCGAAGCTTGGGTTTTAGCGGGAGATGGAGATACGCAGTATTTT. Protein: CASEAWVLAGDGDTQYF.

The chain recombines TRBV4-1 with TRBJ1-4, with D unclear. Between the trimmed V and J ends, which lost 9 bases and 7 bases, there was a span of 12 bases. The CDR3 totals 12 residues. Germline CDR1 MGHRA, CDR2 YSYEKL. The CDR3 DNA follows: TGCGCCAGGGAATATGGGAGTGAAAAACTGTTTTTT. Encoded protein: CAREYGSEKLFF.

The CDR3 DNA reads as TGTGCCAGCAGCGAAGCGGGGGTGACCTACAATGAGCAGTTCTTC. It is translated as CASSEAGVTYNEQFF. The chain uses TRBV9 and TRBJ2-1; 8 bases map to TRBD2. Per the germline V gene, CDR1 is SGDLS and CDR2 is YYNGEE. J lost 2 bases, V lost 3 bases, and 4 bases had no gene match. The CDR3 consists of 15 residues.

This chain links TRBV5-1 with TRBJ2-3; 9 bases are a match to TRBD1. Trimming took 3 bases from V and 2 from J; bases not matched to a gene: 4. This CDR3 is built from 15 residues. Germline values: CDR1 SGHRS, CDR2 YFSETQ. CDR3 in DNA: TGCGCCAGCAGCTCAGGGACAGGGAACACAGATACGCAGTATTTT. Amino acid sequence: CASSSGTGNTDTQYF.

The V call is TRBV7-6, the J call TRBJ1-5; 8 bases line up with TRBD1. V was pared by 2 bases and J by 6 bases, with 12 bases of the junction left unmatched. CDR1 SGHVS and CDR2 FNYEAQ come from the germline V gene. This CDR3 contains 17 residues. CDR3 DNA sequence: TGTGCCAGCAGCTTAAGTCCCACAGGGGGAGGGAGTCAGCCCCAGCATTTT. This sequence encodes CASSLSPTGGGSQPQHF.

As DNA, the CDR3 is TGTGCCAGCAGCCTACAGGGGCGAAGGGAGACCCAGTACTTC. Translated: CASSLQGRRETQYF. J is TRBJ2-5 and V is TRBV5-6; 7 bases align to TRBD1. With 4 bases clipped from V and 5 bases from J, the junction kept 8 bases outside the gene matches. Germline CDR1 is SGHDT and CDR2 is YYEEEE. The CDR3 sequence is 14 residues long.

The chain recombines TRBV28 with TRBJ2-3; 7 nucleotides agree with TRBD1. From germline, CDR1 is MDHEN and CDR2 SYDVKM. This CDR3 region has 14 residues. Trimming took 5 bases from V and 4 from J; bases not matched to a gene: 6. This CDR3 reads CASSPGGRADTQYF. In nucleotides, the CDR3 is TGTGCCAGCAGTCCAGGGGGTAGGGCAGATACGCAGTATTTT.

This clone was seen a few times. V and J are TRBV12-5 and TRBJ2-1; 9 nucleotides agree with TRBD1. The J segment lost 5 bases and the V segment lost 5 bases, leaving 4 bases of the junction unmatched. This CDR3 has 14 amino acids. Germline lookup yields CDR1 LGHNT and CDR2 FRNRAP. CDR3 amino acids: CASGPGQGNNEQFF. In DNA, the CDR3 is TGTGCTAGTGGTCCTGGACAGGGGAACAATGAGCAGTTCTTC.

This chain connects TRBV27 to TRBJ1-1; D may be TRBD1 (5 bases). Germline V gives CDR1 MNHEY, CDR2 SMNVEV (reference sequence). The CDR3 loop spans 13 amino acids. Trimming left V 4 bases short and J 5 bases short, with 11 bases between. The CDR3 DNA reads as TGTGCCAGCAGTTCAACCGGGGGGACTGAAGCTTTCTTT. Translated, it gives CASSSTGGTEAFF.

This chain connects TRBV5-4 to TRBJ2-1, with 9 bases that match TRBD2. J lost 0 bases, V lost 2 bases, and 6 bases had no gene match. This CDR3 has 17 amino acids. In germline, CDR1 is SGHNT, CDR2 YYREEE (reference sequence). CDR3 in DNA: TGTGCCAGCAGCTTAGGACTAGCGAGCAGCTCCTACAATGAGCAGTTCTTC. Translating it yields CASSLGLASSSYNEQFF.

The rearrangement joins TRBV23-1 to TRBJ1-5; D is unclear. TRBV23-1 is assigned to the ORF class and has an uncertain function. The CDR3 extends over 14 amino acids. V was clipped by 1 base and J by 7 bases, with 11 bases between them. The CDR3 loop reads CASSQYQNKQPQHF. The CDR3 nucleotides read TGCGCCAGCAGTCAATATCAAAACAAGCAGCCCCAGCATTTT.

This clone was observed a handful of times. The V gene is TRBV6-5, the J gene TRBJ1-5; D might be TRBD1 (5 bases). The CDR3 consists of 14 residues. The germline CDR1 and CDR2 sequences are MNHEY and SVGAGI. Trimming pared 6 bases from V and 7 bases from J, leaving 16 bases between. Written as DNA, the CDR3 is TGTGCCAGCAGCCCCGTGTTGGGGGGGCAGCCCCAGCATTTT. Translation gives CASSPVLGGQPQHF.

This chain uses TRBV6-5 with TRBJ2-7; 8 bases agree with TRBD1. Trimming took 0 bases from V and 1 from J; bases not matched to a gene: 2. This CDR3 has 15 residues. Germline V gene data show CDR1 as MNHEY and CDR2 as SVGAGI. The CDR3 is CASSYSWTGSYEQYF. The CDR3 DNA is TGTGCCAGCAGTTACTCGTGGACAGGGTCCTACGAGCAGTACTTC.

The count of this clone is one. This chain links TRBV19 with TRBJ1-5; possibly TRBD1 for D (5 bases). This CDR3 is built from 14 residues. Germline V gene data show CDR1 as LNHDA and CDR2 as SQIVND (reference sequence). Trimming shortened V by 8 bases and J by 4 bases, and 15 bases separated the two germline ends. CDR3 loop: CASGRSGSNQPQHF. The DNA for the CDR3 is TGTGCCAGTGGCAGATCAGGGTCGAATCAGCCCCAGCATTTT.

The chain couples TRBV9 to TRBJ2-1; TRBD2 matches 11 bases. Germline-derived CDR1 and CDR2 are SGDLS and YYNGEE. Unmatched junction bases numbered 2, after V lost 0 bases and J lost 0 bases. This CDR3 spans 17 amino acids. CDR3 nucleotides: TGTGCCAGCAGCGTAGGACTAGCGGGGTCCTCCTACAATGAGCAGTTCTTC. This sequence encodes CASSVGLAGSSYNEQFF.

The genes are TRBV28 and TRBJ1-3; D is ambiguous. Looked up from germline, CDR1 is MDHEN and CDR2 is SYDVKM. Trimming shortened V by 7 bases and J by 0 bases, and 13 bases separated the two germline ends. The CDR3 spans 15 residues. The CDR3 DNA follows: TGTGCCAGCATGTGGCGGGGTGGCTCTGGAAACACCATATATTTT. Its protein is CASMWRGGSGNTIYF.

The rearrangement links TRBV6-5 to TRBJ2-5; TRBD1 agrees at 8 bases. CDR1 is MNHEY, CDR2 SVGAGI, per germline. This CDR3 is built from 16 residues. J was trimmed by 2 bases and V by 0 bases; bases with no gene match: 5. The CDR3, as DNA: TGTGCCAGCAGTTACTCCAGAAGGACAGGGCAAGAGACCCAGTACTTC. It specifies CASSYSRRTGQETQYF.

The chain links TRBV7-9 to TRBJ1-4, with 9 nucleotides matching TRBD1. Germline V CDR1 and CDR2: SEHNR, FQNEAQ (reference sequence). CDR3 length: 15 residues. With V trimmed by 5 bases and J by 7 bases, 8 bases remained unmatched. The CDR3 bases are TGTGCCAGCAGCAAACCGGGACAGGGACGTGAAAAACTGTTTTTT. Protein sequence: CASSKPGQGREKLFF.

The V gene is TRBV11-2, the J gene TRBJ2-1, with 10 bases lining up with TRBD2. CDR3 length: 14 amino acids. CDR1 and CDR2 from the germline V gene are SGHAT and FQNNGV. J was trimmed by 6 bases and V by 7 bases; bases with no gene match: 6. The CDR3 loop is CASTGSGRANEQFF. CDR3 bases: TGTGCCAGCACAGGGAGCGGGAGGGCCAATGAGCAGTTCTTC.

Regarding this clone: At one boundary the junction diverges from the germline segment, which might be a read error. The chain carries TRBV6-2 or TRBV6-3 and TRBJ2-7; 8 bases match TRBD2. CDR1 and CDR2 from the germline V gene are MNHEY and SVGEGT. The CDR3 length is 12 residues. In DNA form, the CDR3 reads TGTGCCAGCAGTTACCCGGGACTAGTCTCGGCGTTC. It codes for CASSYPGLVSAF.

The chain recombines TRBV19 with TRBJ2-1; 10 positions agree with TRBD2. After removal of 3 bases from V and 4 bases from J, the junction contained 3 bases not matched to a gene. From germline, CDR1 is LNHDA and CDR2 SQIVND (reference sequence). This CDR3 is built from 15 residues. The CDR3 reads CASSMLLAGYNEQFF. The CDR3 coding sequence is TGTGCCAGTAGTATGTTACTAGCGGGATACAATGAGCAGTTCTTC.

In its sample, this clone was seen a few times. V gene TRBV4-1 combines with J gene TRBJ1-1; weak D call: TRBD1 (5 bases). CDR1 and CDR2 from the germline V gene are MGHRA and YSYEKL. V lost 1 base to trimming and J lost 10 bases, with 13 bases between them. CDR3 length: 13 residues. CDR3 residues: CASSQGVPGAAFF. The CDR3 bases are TGCGCCAGCAGCCAAGGTGTGCCTGGGGCAGCTTTCTTT.